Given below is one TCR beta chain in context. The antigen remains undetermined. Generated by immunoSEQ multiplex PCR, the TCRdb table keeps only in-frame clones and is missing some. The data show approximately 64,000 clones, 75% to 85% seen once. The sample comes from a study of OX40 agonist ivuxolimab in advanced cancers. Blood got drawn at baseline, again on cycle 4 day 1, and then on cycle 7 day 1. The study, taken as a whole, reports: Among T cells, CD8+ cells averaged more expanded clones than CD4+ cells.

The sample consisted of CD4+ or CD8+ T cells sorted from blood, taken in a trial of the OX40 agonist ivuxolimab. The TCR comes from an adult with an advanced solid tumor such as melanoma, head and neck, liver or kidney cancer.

The DNA of the CDR3 is TGTGCCAGCAGCGCACCCGGGACTAGCGGGGGGGCGAGCTACGAGCAGTACTTC. Its translation: CASSAPGTSGGASYEQYF. The chain combines TRBV5-6 with TRBJ2-7; TRBD2 aligns across 16 bases. Looked up from germline, CDR1 is SGHDT and CDR2 is YYEEEE. This CDR3 region has 18 residues. Trimming took 4 bases from V and 3 from J; bases not matched to a gene: 10. The variable domain in full, completed from reference TRBV5-6 and TRBJ2-7, reads DAGVTQSPTHLIKTRGQQVTLRCSPKSGHDTVSWYQQALGQGPQFIFQYYEEEERQRGNFPDRFSGHQFPNYSSELNVNALLLGDSALYLCASSAPGTSGGASYEQYFGPGTRLTVT.